The rows below give T cell receptor beta chains drawn from one sample of a study of long-term antiretroviral therapy in people with HIV. TCRdb's table, derived via immunoSEQ multiplex PCR, lists solely in-frame clones and lacks some. In the table there are about 28,000 clones, just under 95% of which are singletons. This specimen was unsorted PBMCs, taken 5.3 years after starting antiretroviral therapy. These receptors were collected from a man between 50 and 59 years old with HIV. Each CDR3 is given with its conserved first and last residue. The D gene is left open where the match is weak. Some rows mark clone size as missing; the rest say once, few, many or name a class of expanded clone.

d_gene: TRBD2
abundance: once
v_gene: TRBV9
j_gene: TRBJ2-3
CDR3nt: TGTGCCAGCAGCGTAGATCCAGCGGGGGCCACCACAGATACGCAGTATTTT
CDR3aa: CASSVDPAGATTDTQYF

d_gene: TRBD1
abundance: -
v_gene: TRBV6-5
j_gene: TRBJ1-2
CDR3nt: TGTGCCAGCAGTACCGACAGGGATGCTTTCTATGGCTACACCTTC
CDR3aa: CASSTDRDAFYGYTF

d_gene: -
abundance: -
v_gene: TRBV5-1
j_gene: TRBJ2-3
CDR3nt: TGCGCCAGCAGCCAGGTCCTTTCTAGCACAGATACGCAGTATTTT
CDR3aa: CASSQVLSSTDTQYF

d_gene: TRBD1
abundance: -
v_gene: TRBV15
j_gene: TRBJ2-7
CDR3nt: TGTGCCACCAGCAGAGCGGGACAGGCTCTCTACGAGCAGTACTTC
CDR3aa: CATSRAGQALYEQYF

d_gene: -
abundance: -
v_gene: TRBV5-6
j_gene: TRBJ1-6
CDR3nt: TGTGCCAGCAGCTTGGAGGCAGGGGCTAATTCACCCCTCCACTTT
CDR3aa: CASSLEAGANSPLHF

d_gene: TRBD1
abundance: -
v_gene: TRBV4-3
j_gene: TRBJ1-1
CDR3nt: TGCGCCAGCAGCCACACAGGGGGGGATACTGAAGCTTTCTTT
CDR3aa: CASSHTGGDTEAFF

d_gene: TRBD2
abundance: -
v_gene: TRBV5-1
j_gene: TRBJ2-3
CDR3nt: TGCGCCAGCAGCTTGGCGGCTAGCGGAAAGGCAGATACGCAGTATTTT
CDR3aa: CASSLAASGKADTQYF

d_gene: TRBD1
abundance: -
v_gene: TRBV6-5
j_gene: TRBJ1-6
CDR3nt: TGTGCCAGCAGTATACGACAGGGCAAGAATTCACCCCTCCACTTT
CDR3aa: CASSIRQGKNSPLHF

d_gene: TRBD2
abundance: -
v_gene: TRBV6-1
j_gene: TRBJ2-7
CDR3nt: TGTGCCAGCAGCCCCCGGTGGGGGGGCGAGCAGTACTTC
CDR3aa: CASSPRWGGEQYF

d_gene: TRBD1
abundance: -
v_gene: TRBV11-2
j_gene: TRBJ2-3
CDR3nt: TGTGCCAGCAACCGGGACAGGGGTACAGATACGCAGTATTTT
CDR3aa: CASNRDRGTDTQYF

d_gene: -
abundance: -
v_gene: TRBV10-2
j_gene: TRBJ2-5
CDR3nt: TGCGCCAGCAAGGGATTCCAAGAGACCCAGTACTTC
CDR3aa: CASKGFQETQYF

d_gene: TRBD1
abundance: -
v_gene: TRBV5-1
j_gene: TRBJ1-1
CDR3nt: TGCGCCAGCAGCCCGGGACAGGGGACGGGTAGCACTGAAGCTTTCTTT
CDR3aa: CASSPGQGTGSTEAFF

d_gene: -
abundance: -
v_gene: TRBV6-6
j_gene: TRBJ2-1
CDR3nt: TGTGCCAGCAGAACCGGCCCCCGGGGGGAGCAGTTCTTC
CDR3aa: CASRTGPRGEQFF

d_gene: -
abundance: few
v_gene: TRBV29-1
j_gene: TRBJ1-2
CDR3nt: TGCAGCGTTGAATACTCACCAGGGAGGGTTCATGGCTACACCTTC
CDR3aa: CSVEYSPGRVHGYTF

d_gene: -
abundance: -
v_gene: TRBV7-3
j_gene: TRBJ2-1
CDR3nt: TGTGCCAGCAGCCCCACCGGGGGCAATGAGCAGTTCTTC
CDR3aa: CASSPTGGNEQFF

d_gene: TRBD1
abundance: -
v_gene: TRBV6-1
j_gene: TRBJ1-5
CDR3nt: TGTGCCAGCAGCCATGGACAGGGGCAACAGCCCCAGCATTTT
CDR3aa: CASSHGQGQQPQHF

d_gene: -
abundance: -
v_gene: TRBV4-1
j_gene: TRBJ2-7
CDR3nt: TGCGCCAGCAGCCAAGGAAGGACATTAGGCGAGCAGTACTTC
CDR3aa: CASSQGRTLGEQYF

d_gene: -
abundance: -
v_gene: TRBV18
j_gene: TRBJ2-7
CDR3nt: TGTGCCAGCTCACCACCAACGGGTTACGAGCAGTACTTC
CDR3aa: CASSPPTGYEQYF

d_gene: -
abundance: -
v_gene: TRBV7-2
j_gene: TRBJ1-1
CDR3nt: TGTGCCAGCAGACCTCGGGGTGCGGGCACTGAAGCTTTCTTT
CDR3aa: CASRPRGAGTEAFF

d_gene: TRBD1
abundance: -
v_gene: TRBV18
j_gene: TRBJ1-6
CDR3nt: TGTGCCAGCTCACCGGGGACAGGGAATAATTCACCCCTCCACTTT
CDR3aa: CASSPGTGNNSPLHF

d_gene: TRBD1
abundance: -
v_gene: TRBV7-6
j_gene: TRBJ2-1
CDR3nt: TGTGCCAGCAGCTTAGTAGGGGGGACAGGACCCGGCAATGAGCAGTTCTTC
CDR3aa: CASSLVGGTGPGNEQFF

d_gene: TRBD2
abundance: -
v_gene: TRBV9
j_gene: TRBJ2-3
CDR3nt: TGTGCCAGCAGCGTAGCCACGGGACTAGTCCCCACAGATACGCAGTATTTT
CDR3aa: CASSVATGLVPTDTQYF

d_gene: -
abundance: -
v_gene: TRBV19
j_gene: TRBJ1-1
CDR3nt: TGTGCCAGTAGCTTGGACAGTCGGAATACTGAAGCTTTCTTT
CDR3aa: CASSLDSRNTEAFF

d_gene: TRBD1
abundance: -
v_gene: TRBV5-4
j_gene: TRBJ2-5
CDR3nt: TGTGCCAGCAGCCGCTGGGACAGCACGCAAGAGACCCAGTACTTC
CDR3aa: CASSRWDSTQETQYF

d_gene: TRBD1
abundance: -
v_gene: TRBV2
j_gene: TRBJ1-1
CDR3nt: TGTGCCAGCGTACAGGGGCGGGGGAACACTGAAGCTTTCTTT
CDR3aa: CASVQGRGNTEAFF

d_gene: TRBD1
abundance: once
v_gene: TRBV4-3
j_gene: TRBJ1-6
CDR3nt: TGCGCCAGCAGCCAAGAGGACAGGGGCGCCTATAATTCACCCCTCCACTTT
CDR3aa: CASSQEDRGAYNSPLHF

d_gene: -
abundance: -
v_gene: TRBV9
j_gene: TRBJ1-2
CDR3nt: TGTGCCAGCAGCGATTGGACAGCTGAAAACTATGGCTACACCTTC
CDR3aa: CASSDWTAENYGYTF

d_gene: TRBD1
abundance: -
v_gene: TRBV2
j_gene: TRBJ2-7
CDR3nt: TGTGCCAGCAGTGACAGGGGGCGAAGTTACGAGCAGTACTTC
CDR3aa: CASSDRGRSYEQYF

d_gene: TRBD2
abundance: once
v_gene: TRBV7-6
j_gene: TRBJ2-6
CDR3nt: TGTGCCAGCACCCCGGGGGGGGAGGATGGGGCCAACGTCCTGACTTTC
CDR3aa: CASTPGGEDGANVLTF

d_gene: -
abundance: -
v_gene: TRBV12-5
j_gene: TRBJ2-1
CDR3nt: TGTGCTAGTGGTTTTCACAGGGGGGGGGTAGATGAGCAGTTCTTC
CDR3aa: CASGFHRGGVDEQFF

d_gene: -
abundance: -
v_gene: TRBV4-2
j_gene: TRBJ1-5
CDR3nt: TGTGCCAGCAGCCAAGGCGCGGGGGGGACGGCTCAGCCCCAGCATTTT
CDR3aa: CASSQGAGGTAQPQHF

d_gene: -
abundance: -
v_gene: TRBV19
j_gene: TRBJ1-1
CDR3nt: TGTGCCAGTAGTCGGGCCCTGAACACTGAAGCTTTCTTT
CDR3aa: CASSRALNTEAFF

d_gene: TRBD1
abundance: once
v_gene: TRBV28
j_gene: TRBJ2-7
CDR3nt: TGTGCCAGCAGGAGGGGACAGGGGGAATTCGAGCAGTACTTC
CDR3aa: CASRRGQGEFEQYF

d_gene: -
abundance: -
v_gene: TRBV27
j_gene: TRBJ2-3
CDR3nt: TGTGCCAGCAGTCGAAATCCAGATACGCAGTATTTT
CDR3aa: CASSRNPDTQYF

d_gene: -
abundance: -
v_gene: TRBV19
j_gene: TRBJ2-7
CDR3nt: TGTGCCAGTAGTACCCACGACAAACCCTCGGGCGAGCAGTACTTC
CDR3aa: CASSTHDKPSGEQYF

d_gene: -
abundance: -
v_gene: TRBV19
j_gene: TRBJ2-1
CDR3nt: TGTGCCAGTAGTATACAGGGAGCTGGCCCCTACAATGAGCAGTTCTTC
CDR3aa: CASSIQGAGPYNEQFF

d_gene: -
abundance: -
v_gene: TRBV4-3
j_gene: TRBJ2-2
CDR3nt: TGCGCCAGCAGCCAAGATAGCGCGGGGGCCGGCGGGGAGCTGTTTTTT
CDR3aa: CASSQDSAGAGGELFF

d_gene: -
abundance: few
v_gene: TRBV5-8
j_gene: TRBJ2-5
CDR3nt: TGTGCCAGCAGCTTGGCCGACAGATTCGAGACCCAGTACTTC
CDR3aa: CASSLADRFETQYF

d_gene: -
abundance: -
v_gene: TRBV4-3
j_gene: TRBJ2-2
CDR3nt: TGCGCCAGCAGCCAAGATCTGGACCCTAACACCGGGGAGCTGTTTTTT
CDR3aa: CASSQDLDPNTGELFF

d_gene: -
abundance: -
v_gene: TRBV19
j_gene: TRBJ2-1
CDR3nt: TGTGCCAGTAGTACCCGTTTTAATGAGCAGTTCTTC
CDR3aa: CASSTRFNEQFF

d_gene: -
abundance: -
v_gene: TRBV7-3
j_gene: TRBJ2-3
CDR3nt: TGTGCCAGCAGCTTACGGATGGGCACAGATACGCAGTATTTT
CDR3aa: CASSLRMGTDTQYF

d_gene: -
abundance: -
v_gene: TRBV2
j_gene: TRBJ1-5
CDR3nt: TGTGCCAGCAGTGGGGGGCTCTGGCAGCCCCAGCATTTT
CDR3aa: CASSGGLWQPQHF

d_gene: TRBD2
abundance: -
v_gene: TRBV13
j_gene: TRBJ2-1
CDR3nt: TGTGCCAGCAGCGTACTAGCGGGGCTTTACAATGAGCAGTTCTTC
CDR3aa: CASSVLAGLYNEQFF

d_gene: TRBD2
abundance: -
v_gene: TRBV9
j_gene: TRBJ2-2
CDR3nt: TGTGCCAGCAGCGTAGTCCCTAGCGGGGGGGCCACCGGGGAGCTGTTTTTT
CDR3aa: CASSVVPSGGATGELFF

d_gene: -
abundance: -
v_gene: TRBV5-8
j_gene: TRBJ1-2
CDR3nt: TGTGCCAGCAGCTTTTATCTGACAGGACCTAACTATGGCTACACCTTC
CDR3aa: CASSFYLTGPNYGYTF

d_gene: TRBD2
abundance: few
v_gene: TRBV6-1
j_gene: TRBJ2-1
CDR3nt: TGTGCCAGCGGGACTAGCGGGGGAGACAATGAGCAGTTCTTC
CDR3aa: CASGTSGGDNEQFF

d_gene: TRBD1
abundance: -
v_gene: TRBV15
j_gene: TRBJ2-1
CDR3nt: TGTGCCACCAGCAGAGACCGGGACAGGTGGTTCTTC
CDR3aa: CATSRDRDRWFF

d_gene: TRBD1
abundance: -
v_gene: TRBV7-2
j_gene: TRBJ2-7
CDR3nt: TGTGCCAGCAGCCTAGGACAGGGAGATGTCCACGAGCAGTACTTC
CDR3aa: CASSLGQGDVHEQYF

d_gene: TRBD1
abundance: -
v_gene: TRBV6-1
j_gene: TRBJ1-2
CDR3nt: TGTGCCAGCAGTGAAAACCGGGACAGGGGAAGAGGTGGCTACACCTTC
CDR3aa: CASSENRDRGRGGYTF

d_gene: -
abundance: -
v_gene: TRBV19
j_gene: TRBJ2-1
CDR3nt: TGTGCCAGTAGCTTGGCGGGTACAAGCTCCTACAATGAGCAGTTCTTC
CDR3aa: CASSLAGTSSYNEQFF

d_gene: -
abundance: -
v_gene: TRBV4-3
j_gene: TRBJ2-3
CDR3nt: TGCGCCAGCAGCCCCAAGCTCACAGATACGCAGTATTTT
CDR3aa: CASSPKLTDTQYF

d_gene: -
abundance: -
v_gene: TRBV4-3
j_gene: TRBJ1-2
CDR3nt: TGCGCCAGCAGCCAAGATCGGCAGACTAACTATGGCTACACCTTC
CDR3aa: CASSQDRQTNYGYTF

d_gene: -
abundance: -
v_gene: TRBV30
j_gene: TRBJ1-1
CDR3nt: TGTGCCTGGAGTAGGGAGACTGAAGCTTTCTTT
CDR3aa: CAWSRETEAFF

d_gene: -
abundance: -
v_gene: TRBV2
j_gene: TRBJ2-2
CDR3nt: TGTGCCAGCAGTGATCCAGGGGAGAACACCGGGGAGCTGTTTTTT
CDR3aa: CASSDPGENTGELFF

d_gene: -
abundance: -
v_gene: TRBV19
j_gene: TRBJ2-3
CDR3nt: TGTGCCAGTAGCCAAGCCGGGGGTTCCGCAGATACGCAGTATTTT
CDR3aa: CASSQAGGSADTQYF

d_gene: -
abundance: -
v_gene: TRBV7-2
j_gene: TRBJ1-5
CDR3nt: TGTGCCAGCAGCTTGGTCAGCAATCAGCCCCAGCATTTT
CDR3aa: CASSLVSNQPQHF

d_gene: -
abundance: once
v_gene: TRBV6-6
j_gene: TRBJ2-1
CDR3nt: TGTGCCAGCAGTTACTCTGGGCAGGTCAATGAGCAGTTCTTC
CDR3aa: CASSYSGQVNEQFF

d_gene: TRBD1
abundance: once
v_gene: TRBV6-6
j_gene: TRBJ2-7
CDR3nt: TGTGCCAGCGGACAGGGGAAGGGCTACGAGCAGTACTTC
CDR3aa: CASGQGKGYEQYF